These T cell receptor beta chains were read from a single sample in a study of early T cells in non-severe SARS-CoV-2 infection. TCRdb called the 5' RACE reads again in MiXCR, with one record for every CDR3 protein. The table includes 30,000 to 40,000 distinct CDR3 sequences, over 4.5% detected once. The sample was whole blood. These receptors came from an adult who was a healthcare worker with PCR-confirmed SARS-CoV-2 infection or an uninfected control (not recorded which). Both conserved end residues are part of each CDR3. A D gene is named only where the DNA matches it firmly. Where a row states a size, it is once, few, many or the class of an expanded clone; other rows omit it.

V gene,J gene,clone size,D gene,CDR3 protein,CDR3 DNA
TRBV3-1,TRBJ1-4,few,.,CASSVKTGQTNIATNEKLFF,TGTGCCAGCAGCGTAAAAACGGGCCAGACCAATATAGCAACTAATGAAAAACTGTTTTTT
TRBV3-1,TRBJ1-6,medium-sized,.,CASSQDGSRNSPLHF,TGTGCCAGCAGCCAAGATGGGAGTAGGAATTCACCCCTCCACTTT
TRBV9,TRBJ2-1,many,.,CASSPPGAQGQFF,TGTGCCAGCAGCCCCCCCGGGGCACAGGGGCAGTTCTTC
TRBV9,TRBJ2-1,few,.,CASSVSDGSYNEQFF,TGTGCCAGCAGCGTATCCGATGGAAGTTACAATGAGCAGTTCTTC
TRBV6-2/TRBV6-3,TRBJ2-3,few,.,CASSYFPGRATDTQYF,TGTGCCAGCAGTTATTTTCCGGGACGTGCCACAGATACGCAGTATTTT
TRBV7-9,TRBJ2-1,many,TRBD2,CASSPARGGDNNEQFF,TGTGCCAGCAGCCCTGCCCGCGGGGGGGATAACAATGAGCAGTTCTTC
TRBV5-1,TRBJ1-3,many,.,CASSLNTGNTIYF,TGCGCCAGCAGTTTGAACACTGGAAACACCATATATTTT
TRBV5-3,TRBJ2-5,few,.,CARRDQYF,TGTGCCAGAAGAGACCAGTACTTC
TRBV6-6,TRBJ1-5,many,.,CASSYLGSNQPQHF,TGTGCCAGCAGTTATCTGGGTAGCAATCAGCCCCAGCATTTT
TRBV15,TRBJ2-3,many,TRBD2,CATSREAGLAGGGDTQYF,TGTGCCACCAGCAGAGAGGCGGGACTAGCGGGGGGTGGCGATACGCAGTATTTT
TRBV5-4,TRBJ2-3,.,TRBD1,CASSRKEAGQGSAQYF,TGTGCCAGCAGCCGGAAAGAAGCCGGACAGGGGTCAGCGCAGTATTTT
TRBV29-1,TRBJ1-2,.,.,CSAVENSYGYTF,TGCAGCGCCGTCGAAAACAGCTATGGCTACACCTTC
TRBV2,TRBJ1-2,few,.,CASSGTANYGYTF,TGTGCCAGCAGTGGGACTGCTAACTATGGCTACACCTTC
TRBV10-3,TRBJ1-1,many,.,CAISDGARTYTEAFF,TGTGCCATCAGTGATGGGGCCAGGACGTATACTGAAGCTTTCTTT
TRBV3-1,TRBJ1-1,few,.,CASSLQGSTEAFF,TGTGCCAGCAGCCTCCAGGGCTCCACTGAAGCTTTCTTT
TRBV6-1,TRBJ2-5,many,.,CASSEHYQETQYF,TGTGCCAGCAGTGAGCATTATCAAGAGACCCAGTACTTC
TRBV11-2,TRBJ2-2,many,.,CASSLVRNTGELFF,TGTGCCAGCAGCTTAGTCAGGAACACCGGGGAGCTGTTTTTT
TRBV11-2,TRBJ2-1,many,.,CASSFYGQYNNEQFF,TGTGCCAGCAGCTTCTACGGACAGTACAACAATGAGCAGTTCTTC
TRBV6-1,TRBJ1-4,few,.,CASSQAINEKLFF,TGTGCCAGCAGTCAGGCAATTAATGAAAAACTGTTTTTT
TRBV15,TRBJ1-4,.,.,CATSRGQADEKLFF,TGTGCCACCAGCAGGGGACAAGCGGACGAAAAACTGTTTTTT
TRBV27,TRBJ1-1,many,.,CASSLAVNVGTEAFF,TGTGCCAGCAGTTTGGCAGTAAACGTAGGGACTGAAGCTTTCTTT
TRBV6-2/TRBV6-3,TRBJ2-3,many,TRBD2,CASNLLAGLTTDTQYF,TGTGCCAGCAACCTACTAGCGGGCCTTACCACAGATACGCAGTATTTT
TRBV6-6,TRBJ1-1,many,.,CASRIGTATEAFF,TGTGCCAGCAGGATTGGGACCGCGACTGAAGCTTTCTTT
TRBV20-1,TRBJ2-5,.,.,CSAAKTGRHETQYF,TGCAGTGCCGCGAAGACGGGACGGCATGAGACCCAGTACTTC
TRBV2,TRBJ1-2,many,.,CASRRVGLGYGYTF,TGTGCCAGCCGCAGGGTCGGGTTGGGCTATGGCTACACCTTC
TRBV20-1,TRBJ2-5,.,.,CSARDPHEGPREETQYF,TGCAGTGCTAGAGACCCTCACGAGGGCCCCCGCGAGGAGACCCAGTACTTC
TRBV30,TRBJ1-4,many,.,CAWNLLGLNEKLFF,TGTGCCTGGAACCTACTCGGGCTTAATGAAAAACTGTTTTTT
TRBV6-6,TRBJ1-5,many,.,CASSSSQGRGHF,TGTGCCAGCAGTTCATCGCAGGGCCGGGGGCATTTT
TRBV10-3,TRBJ2-7,.,TRBD1,CAITRDRVNEQYF,TGTGCCATCACCCGGGACAGGGTAAACGAGCAGTACTTC
TRBV19,TRBJ2-5,few,TRBD1,CASSIMQGAETQYF,TGTGCCAGTAGTATTATGCAGGGGGCGGAGACCCAGTACTTC
TRBV29-1,TRBJ2-7,few,.,CSVGNSYEQYF,TGCAGCGTTGGCAACTCCTACGAGCAGTACTTC
TRBV7-9,TRBJ2-1,many,.,CASSAGPLGDEQFF,TGTGCCAGCAGTGCCGGGCCTCTAGGGGATGAGCAGTTCTTC
TRBV5-1,TRBJ2-1,many,.,CASSFNFQGADYTEQFF,TGCGCCAGCAGCTTTAACTTCCAGGGTGCCGATTACACTGAGCAGTTCTTC
TRBV6-5,TRBJ1-1,many,TRBD1,CASRNYRVDRDTEAFF,TGTGCCAGCAGGAATTACAGGGTCGACAGGGACACTGAAGCTTTCTTT
TRBV9,TRBJ2-1,many,TRBD1,CASSFGTGDLIYNEQFF,TGTGCCAGCAGCTTCGGGACAGGCGATCTGATTTACAATGAGCAGTTCTTC
TRBV18,TRBJ1-2,many,TRBD1,CASSSGQGALGYTF,TGTGCCAGCTCATCCGGACAGGGGGCACTTGGCTACACCTTC
TRBV6-2/TRBV6-3,TRBJ2-3,few,TRBD2,CASSRTSGGVDTQYF,TGTGCCAGCAGTAGGACTAGCGGGGGCGTAGATACGCAGTATTTT
TRBV27,TRBJ2-5,medium-sized,TRBD2,CASSAGDSYQETQYF,TGTGCCAGCAGTGCGGGGGATTCGTACCAAGAGACCCAGTACTTC
TRBV5-4,TRBJ1-1,few,.,CASSLGVVNTEAFF,TGTGCCAGCAGCTTGGGAGTGGTTAACACTGAAGCTTTCTTT
TRBV6-5,TRBJ1-1,few,.,CASSYSAGPMNTEAFF,TGTGCCAGCAGTTACTCTGCAGGCCCCATGAACACTGAAGCTTTCTTT
TRBV7-3,TRBJ2-1,many,.,CASSLIGGTSYNEQFF,TGTGCCAGCAGCTTAATAGGGGGGACCTCCTACAATGAGCAGTTCTTC
TRBV12-3/TRBV12-4,TRBJ2-1,few,.,CASSFPPPRNNEQFF,TGTGCCAGCAGTTTCCCCCCGCCGAGGAACAATGAGCAGTTCTTC
TRBV12-3/TRBV12-4,TRBJ2-3,few,.,CASSLLNPLGGDTQYF,TGTGCCAGCAGTCTACTGAACCCACTAGGGGGAGATACGCAGTATTTT
TRBV9,TRBJ2-3,many,.,CASSAMDTQYF,TGTGCCAGCAGTGCGATGGATACGCAGTATTTT
TRBV7-7,TRBJ2-1,.,.,CASSPGGAHNEQFF,TGTGCCAGCAGCCCTGGGGGGGCCCACAATGAGCAGTTCTTC
TRBV7-2,TRBJ1-1,many,.,CASSLQLMNTEAFF,TGTGCCAGCAGCTTGCAGCTCATGAACACTGAAGCTTTCTTT
TRBV20-1,TRBJ2-7,few,.,CSARDSKGGEQYF,TGCAGTGCTAGAGATTCAAAGGGTGGTGAGCAGTACTTC